This T cell receptor beta chain is from a study of early T cells in non-severe SARS-CoV-2 infection. Study at large: Unsorted whole-blood RNA was sequenced in bulk, leaving chains unpaired.

Unique molecular identifiers were affixed to single, distinct cDNA molecules. TCRdb reprocessed the 5' RACE reads with MiXCR, giving one entry per CDR3 protein. Of roughly 51,000 distinct CDR3 sequences listed, roughly 9.8% are singletons. Study-wide results and limits: Matching with VDJdb favored anti-spike CD8 responses (missing private and CD4 specificities).

This clonotype was observed a handful of times. Its antigen is undetermined. This CDR3 spans 14 amino acids. The J segment lost 7 bases and the V segment lost 5 bases, leaving 3 bases of the junction unmatched. Germline CDR1 and CDR2: ENHRY and SYGVKD. This clonotype was sampled from an adult who was a healthcare worker with PCR-confirmed SARS-CoV-2 infection or an uninfected control (not recorded which). Sequencing was done on a sample of whole blood. This chain connects TRBV10-3 to TRBJ2-1, with 12 bases matching TRBD2. CDR3 sequence (DNA): TGTGCCATCAGTCTAGCGGGAGGGAGGAATGAGCAGTTCTTC. Its translation: CAISLAGGRNEQFF.